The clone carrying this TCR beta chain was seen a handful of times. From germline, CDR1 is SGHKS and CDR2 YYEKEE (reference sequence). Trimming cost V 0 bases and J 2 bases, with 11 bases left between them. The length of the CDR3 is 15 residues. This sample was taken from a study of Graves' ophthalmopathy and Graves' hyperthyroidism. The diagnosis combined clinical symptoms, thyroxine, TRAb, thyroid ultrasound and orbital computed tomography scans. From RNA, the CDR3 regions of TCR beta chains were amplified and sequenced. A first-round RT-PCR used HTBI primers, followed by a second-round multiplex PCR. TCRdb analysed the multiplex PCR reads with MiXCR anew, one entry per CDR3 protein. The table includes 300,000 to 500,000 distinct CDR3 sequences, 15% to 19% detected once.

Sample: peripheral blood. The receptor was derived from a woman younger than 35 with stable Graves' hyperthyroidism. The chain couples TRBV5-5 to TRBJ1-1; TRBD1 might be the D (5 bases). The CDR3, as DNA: TGTGCCAGCAGCTTGGCACGGACACCCAACACTGAAGCTTTCTTT. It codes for CASSLARTPNTEAFF.